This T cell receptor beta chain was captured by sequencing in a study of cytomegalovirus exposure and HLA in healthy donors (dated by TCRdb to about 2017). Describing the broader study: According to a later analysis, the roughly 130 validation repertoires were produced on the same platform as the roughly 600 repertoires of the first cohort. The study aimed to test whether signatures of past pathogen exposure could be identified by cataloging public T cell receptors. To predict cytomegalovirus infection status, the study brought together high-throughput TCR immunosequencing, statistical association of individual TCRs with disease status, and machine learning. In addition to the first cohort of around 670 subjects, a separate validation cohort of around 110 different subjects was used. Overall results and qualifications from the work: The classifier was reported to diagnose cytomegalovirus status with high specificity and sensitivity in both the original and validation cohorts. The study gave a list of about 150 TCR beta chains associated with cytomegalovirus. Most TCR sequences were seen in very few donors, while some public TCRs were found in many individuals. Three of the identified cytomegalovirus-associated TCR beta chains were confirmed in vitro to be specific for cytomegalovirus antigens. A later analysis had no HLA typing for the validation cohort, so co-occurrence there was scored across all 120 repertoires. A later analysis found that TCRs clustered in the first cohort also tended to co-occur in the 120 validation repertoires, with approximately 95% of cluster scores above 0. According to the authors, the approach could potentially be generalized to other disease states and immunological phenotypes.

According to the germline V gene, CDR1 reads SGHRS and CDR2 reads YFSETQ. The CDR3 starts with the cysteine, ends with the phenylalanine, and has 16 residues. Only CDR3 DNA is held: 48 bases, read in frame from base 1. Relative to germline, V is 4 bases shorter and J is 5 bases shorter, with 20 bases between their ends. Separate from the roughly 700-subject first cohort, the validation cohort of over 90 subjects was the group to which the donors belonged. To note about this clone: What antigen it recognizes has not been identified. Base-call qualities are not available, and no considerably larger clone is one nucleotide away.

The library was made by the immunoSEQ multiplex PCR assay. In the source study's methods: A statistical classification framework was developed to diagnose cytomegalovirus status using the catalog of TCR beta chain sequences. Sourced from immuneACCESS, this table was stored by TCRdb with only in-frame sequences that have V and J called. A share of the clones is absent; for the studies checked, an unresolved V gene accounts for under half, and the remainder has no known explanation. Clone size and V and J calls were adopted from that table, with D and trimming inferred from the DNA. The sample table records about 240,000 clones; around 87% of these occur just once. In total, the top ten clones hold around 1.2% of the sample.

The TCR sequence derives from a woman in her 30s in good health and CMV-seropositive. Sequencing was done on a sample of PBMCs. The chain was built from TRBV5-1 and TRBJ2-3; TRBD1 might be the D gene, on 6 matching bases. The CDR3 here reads CASSVDNRVRGDTQYF. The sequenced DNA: TGCGCCAGCAGCGTCGACAACAGGGTAAGAGGAGATACGCAGTATTTT.